These T cell receptor beta chains were read from a single sample in a study of shared clonotypes between healthy human individuals. The table came from immunoSEQ multiplex PCR; TCRdb's copy has only in-frame clones and leaves some out. In the table there are 850,000 to 1,200,000 clones, under 80% of which are singletons. The sequencing sample was made of memory CD4+ T cells sorted from blood. The source is a man aged 18 to 29 in good health. The CDR3 runs from the conserved cysteine through the conserved F or W. The D gene is left open where the match is weak. A row's size may be missing; if present it is once, few, many or a size class.

NA	NA	TRBV5-4	TRBJ2-1	TGTGCCAGCTGCCGGGACAACTCCTACAATGAGCAGTTCTTC	CASCRDNSYNEQFF
few	NA	TRBV30	TRBJ1-5	TGTGCCTGGAGTGACAGTTATAGCAATCAGCCCCAGCATTTT	CAWSDSYSNQPQHF
NA	TRBD1	TRBV4-1	TRBJ2-7	TGCGCCAGCAGCCACGGGACAGGGACCTACGAGCAGTACTTC	CASSHGTGTYEQYF
once	NA	TRBV28	TRBJ2-7	TGTGCCAGTAAGGACAGCGTTTCCTACGAGCAGTACTTC	CASKDSVSYEQYF
NA	TRBD1	TRBV7-8	TRBJ1-6	TGTGCCAGCAGCTCCAGGGACCAAACTCAGGGGGTTAATTCACCCCTCCACTTT	CASSSRDQTQGVNSPLHF
NA	TRBD2	TRBV5-1	TRBJ2-2	TGCGCCAGCAGCCCCAATGTGCGGGGGGACACTTACCCCGGGGAGCTGTTTTTT	CASSPNVRGDTYPGELFF
NA	NA	TRBV18	TRBJ1-2	TGTGCCAGCTCACCACCAAAACACTATGGCTACACCTTC	CASSPPKHYGYTF
NA	TRBD2	TRBV25-1	TRBJ2-7	TGTGCCAGCAGTGAATCGAGGATAGCGGGATGGGCTTCCTACGAGCAGTACTTC	CASSESRIAGWASYEQYF
NA	NA	TRBV7-2	TRBJ2-7	NA	CASSPGVAGGNRYF
NA	NA	TRBV9	TRBJ2-7	TGTGCCAGCAGCCCCTGGTCCCTCGGGATCTACGAGCAGTACTTC	CASSPWSLGIYEQYF
NA	NA	TRBV7-9	TRBJ1-1	TGTGCCAGCAGCTCCCAAGGGGGAAACACTGAAGCTTTCTTT	CASSSQGGNTEAFF
NA	NA	TRBV27	TRBJ1-6	TGTGCCAGCAGTTTATTAGGTAGGGCAGGTACTTCACCCCTCCACTTT	CASSLLGRAGTSPLHF
NA	TRBD2	TRBV5-4	TRBJ2-5	TGTGCCAGCAGCTCCGGGACTAGCGGGGAGACCCAGTACTTC	CASSSGTSGETQYF
NA	NA	TRBV7-8	TRBJ2-7	TGTGCCAGCAGCCAAGTTGGGACTCAGAACGAGCAGTACTTC	CASSQVGTQNEQYF
NA	TRBD1	TRBV6-1	TRBJ1-2	TGTGCCAGCAGCCGACAGGGTAGGGGAGGAGAAGGCTACACCTTC	CASSRQGRGGEGYTF
NA	NA	TRBV19	TRBJ2-7	TGTGCCAGTAGTTTGCGGCGCGGGGATGGGGACGAGCAGTACTTC	CASSLRRGDGDEQYF
few	NA	TRBV30	TRBJ1-3	TGTGCCTGGAGTGGGGGCCTTCTAGGGTCTGGAAACACCATATATTTT	CAWSGGLLGSGNTIYF
NA	NA	TRBV7-9	TRBJ2-3	TGTGCCAGCAGCCCATCCCGTGGAATCCGCACAGATACGCAGTATTTT	CASSPSRGIRTDTQYF
NA	TRBD2	TRBV9	TRBJ2-3	TGTGCCAGCAGCGCCTTAGCGGGAGGCACAGATACGCAGTATTTT	CASSALAGGTDTQYF
NA	TRBD1	TRBV19	TRBJ1-6	TGTGCCAGTAGCGGGACAGAAGTTAGGTCACCCCTCCACTTT	CASSGTEVRSPLHF
NA	NA	TRBV20-1	TRBJ1-1	TGCAGTGCTACTGAACCCGAAGCTTTCTTT	CSATEPEAFF
NA	NA	TRBV29-1	TRBJ1-4	TGCAGCGGGCGTCTGGTCGGTGAGGAAAGACTGTTTTTT	CSGRLVGEERLFF
NA	TRBD2	TRBV11-3	TRBJ2-3	TGTGCCAGCAGCCGGGGGGGCCCGACAGATACGCAGTATTTT	CASSRGGPTDTQYF
NA	NA	TRBV2	TRBJ1-6	TGTGCCAGCAGTGAAAGAGGGCACGAGCGATCACCCCTCCACTTT	CASSERGHERSPLHF
NA	TRBD1	TRBV29-1	TRBJ1-1	TGCAGCGGTGGACAGGGGAGGACTGAAGCTTTCTTT	CSGGQGRTEAFF
NA	TRBD2	TRBV11-3	TRBJ2-1	TGTGCCAGCAGCTTAAAGAGGATAGCGGGGGTCTATGAGCAGTTCTTC	CASSLKRIAGVYEQFF
NA	NA	TRBV20-1	TRBJ1-2	TGCAGTGCGCGGGGAGGCTATGGCTACACCTTC	CSARGGYGYTF
NA	NA	TRBV25-1	TRBJ1-2	TGTGCCAGCAAGGGTGACAACTATGGCTACACCTTC	CASKGDNYGYTF
NA	TRBD2	TRBV18	TRBJ2-5	TGTGCCAGCTCACCAAACGGCGGGGGAGAGACCCAGTACTTC	CASSPNGGGETQYF
NA	NA	TRBV9	TRBJ2-2	TGTGCCAGCAGCGTAGCTCTACTGACAGGGACTAACACCGGGGAGCTGTTTTTT	CASSVALLTGTNTGELFF
NA	NA	TRBV5-6	TRBJ2-3	TGTGCCAGCAGCCCTGGTATCCGGGCAACAGATACGCAGTATTTT	CASSPGIRATDTQYF
NA	NA	TRBV19	TRBJ2-5	TGTGCCAGTAGTCCTCCGTTCGGGACAAGTAAGATACAAGAGACCCAGTACTTC	CASSPPFGTSKIQETQYF
NA	TRBD2	TRBV9	TRBJ2-7	TGTGCCAGCAGCGCCTCCCTAGCGGGGGTCGAGCAGTACTTC	CASSASLAGVEQYF